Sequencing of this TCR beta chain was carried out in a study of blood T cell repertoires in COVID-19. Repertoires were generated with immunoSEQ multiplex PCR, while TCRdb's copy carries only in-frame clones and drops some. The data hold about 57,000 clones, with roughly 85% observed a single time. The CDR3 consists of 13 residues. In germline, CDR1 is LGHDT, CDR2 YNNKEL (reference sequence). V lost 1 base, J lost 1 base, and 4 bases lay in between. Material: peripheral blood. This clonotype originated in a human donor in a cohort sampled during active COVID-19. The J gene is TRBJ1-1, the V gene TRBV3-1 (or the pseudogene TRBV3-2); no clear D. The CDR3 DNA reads TGTGCCAGCAGCCAAGTAGCGAACACTGAAGCTTTCTTT. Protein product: CASSQVANTEAFF.